This TCR beta chain was captured by sequencing in a study of PD-L1 blockade in urothelial cancer. In the study overall: Blood analysis was done at 3 weeks (second dose) and 6 weeks after treatment began.

Sequenced by immunoSEQ multiplex PCR; TCRdb stores in-frame clones only, minus some. There are tens of thousands of clones in the sample; about 81% occur only once, and 1.6% lies in the top ten. Germline CDR1 reads SGHRS; CDR2 reads YFSETQ. CDR3 length: 20 residues. Trimming removed 7 bases at V and 3 bases at J, with 34 bases between. The sample's time point: pretreatment peripheral blood. Study-wide points: When pretreatment blood TCR clonality was below the median, it predicted better survival.

Of note for this clone: What it recognizes is unknown.

The origin of this receptor is a man in his 70s with urothelial cancer. This sequence joins TRBV5-1 and TRBJ2-5; D may be TRBD2 (6 bases). The sequences come from PBMCs, collected around atezolizumab (anti-PD-L1) treatment. CDR3 sequence: CASAALLTEGFGGKEETQYF. The CDR3 DNA follows: TGCGCCAGCGCCGCTCTCCTAACCGAGGGCTTTGGGGGGAAAGAAGAGACCCAGTACTTC.